This note documents a single T cell receptor beta chain sequence. The CDR3 loop spans 19 amino acids. The J segment lost 5 bases and the V segment lost 6 bases, leaving 20 bases of the junction unmatched. Germline CDR1 and CDR2: LNHDA and SQIVND (reference sequence). This sample is part of a study of blood T cell repertoires in COVID-19. Across the whole study: Material from acute and convalescent COVID-19 was sourced from the United States, Italy and Spain.

Under the authors' procedure: Scientists estimated how many nucleated cells there were by amplifying reference gene primers. The data were produced by immunoSEQ multiplex PCR, yet TCRdb's version contains in-frame clones alone and is incomplete. The V and J calls and the clone size are those of that table, but D and trimming were determined from the DNA. The table shows a few hundred thousand clones, with around 80% occurring only once. This sequence joins TRBV19 and TRBJ1-4, with 8 bases fitting TRBD1. The sequence was obtained from a man in his fifties or sixties with acute or convalescent COVID-19. The sample taken for sequencing was peripheral blood. CDR3 in DNA: TGTGCCAGTAGGGACAGAAGGAGCGGGACAGGCCGTCTAAATGAAAAACTGTTTTTT. Its translation: CASRDRRSGTGRLNEKLFF.